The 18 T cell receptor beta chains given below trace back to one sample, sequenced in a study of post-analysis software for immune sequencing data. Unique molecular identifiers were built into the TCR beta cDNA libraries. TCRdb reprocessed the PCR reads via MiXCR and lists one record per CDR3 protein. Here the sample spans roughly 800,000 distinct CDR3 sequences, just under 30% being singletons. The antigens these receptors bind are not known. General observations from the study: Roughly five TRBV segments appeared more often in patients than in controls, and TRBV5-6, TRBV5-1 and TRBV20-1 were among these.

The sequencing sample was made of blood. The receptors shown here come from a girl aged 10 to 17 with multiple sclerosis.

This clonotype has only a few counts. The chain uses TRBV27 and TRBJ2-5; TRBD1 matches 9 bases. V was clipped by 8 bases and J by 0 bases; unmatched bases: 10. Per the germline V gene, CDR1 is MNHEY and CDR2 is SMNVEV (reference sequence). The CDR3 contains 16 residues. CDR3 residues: CASGPRTGAYQETQYF. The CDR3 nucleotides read TGTGCCAGCGGCCCGCGGACAGGGGCTTACCAAGAGACCCAGTACTTC.

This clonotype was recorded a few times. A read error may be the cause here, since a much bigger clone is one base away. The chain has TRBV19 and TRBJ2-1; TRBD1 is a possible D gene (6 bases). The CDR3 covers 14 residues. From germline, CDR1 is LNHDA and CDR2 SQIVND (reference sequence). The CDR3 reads CVSYGAGVHNEQFF. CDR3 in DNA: TGTGTCAGTTACGGGGCAGGGGTACACAATGAGCAGTTCTTC.

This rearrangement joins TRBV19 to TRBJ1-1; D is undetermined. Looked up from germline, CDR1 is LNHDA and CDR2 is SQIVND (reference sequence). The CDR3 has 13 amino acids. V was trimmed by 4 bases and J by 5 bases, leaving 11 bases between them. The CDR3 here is CASSTTRQTEAFF. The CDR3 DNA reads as TGTGCCAGTAGTACGACCCGGCAGACTGAAGCTTTCTTT.

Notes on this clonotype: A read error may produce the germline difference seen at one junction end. CDR3 in DNA: TGTGCCAGCCGTGACGTGAGCGGGTCAATCCATGAGCAGTTCTTC. Translating gives CASRDVSGSIHEQFF. V usage is TRBV6-1 and J usage is TRBJ2-1; maybe TRBD2 (6 bases). The V gene's germline CDR1 is MNHNS and CDR2 SASEGT. This CDR3 region has 15 residues.

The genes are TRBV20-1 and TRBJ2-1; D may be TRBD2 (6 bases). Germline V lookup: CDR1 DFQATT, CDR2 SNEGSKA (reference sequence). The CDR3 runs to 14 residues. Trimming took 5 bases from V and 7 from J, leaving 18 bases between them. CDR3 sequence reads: CSAVSAGLTNEQFF. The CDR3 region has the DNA TGCAGTGCTGTATCGGCGGGACTGACGAATGAGCAGTTCTTC.

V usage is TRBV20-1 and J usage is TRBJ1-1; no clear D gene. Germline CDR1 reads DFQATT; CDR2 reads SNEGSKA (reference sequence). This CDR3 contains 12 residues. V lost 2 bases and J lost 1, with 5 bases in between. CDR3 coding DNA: TGCAGTGCTAGAAGGGCGAACACTGAAGCTTTCTTT. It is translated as CSARRANTEAFF.

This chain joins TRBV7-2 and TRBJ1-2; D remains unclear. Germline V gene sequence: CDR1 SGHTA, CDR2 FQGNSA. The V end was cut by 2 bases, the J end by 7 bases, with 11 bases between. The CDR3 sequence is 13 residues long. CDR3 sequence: CASSLWVVSGYTF. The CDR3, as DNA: TGTGCCAGCAGCTTATGGGTGGTTTCTGGCTACACCTTC.

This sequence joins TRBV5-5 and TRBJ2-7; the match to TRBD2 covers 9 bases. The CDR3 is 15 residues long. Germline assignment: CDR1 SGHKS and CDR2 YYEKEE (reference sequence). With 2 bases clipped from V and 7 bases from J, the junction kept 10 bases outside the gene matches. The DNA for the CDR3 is TGTGCCAGCAGCTTTCATAGCGGGAGCGCCAATGAGCAGTACTTC. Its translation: CASSFHSGSANEQYF.

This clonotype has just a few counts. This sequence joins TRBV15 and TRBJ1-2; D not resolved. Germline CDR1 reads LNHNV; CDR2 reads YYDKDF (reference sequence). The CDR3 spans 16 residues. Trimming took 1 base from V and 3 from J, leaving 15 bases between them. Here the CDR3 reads CATSRGIGVSDYGYTF. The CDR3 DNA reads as TGTGCCACCAGCAGAGGGATCGGGGTCTCCGACTATGGCTACACCTTC.

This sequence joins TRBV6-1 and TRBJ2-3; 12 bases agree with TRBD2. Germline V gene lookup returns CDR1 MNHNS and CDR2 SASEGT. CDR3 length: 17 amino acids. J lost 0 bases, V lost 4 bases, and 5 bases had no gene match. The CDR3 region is CASSGHGLAGSTDTQYF. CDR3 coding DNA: TGTGCCAGCAGTGGACATGGACTAGCGGGAAGCACAGATACGCAGTATTTT.

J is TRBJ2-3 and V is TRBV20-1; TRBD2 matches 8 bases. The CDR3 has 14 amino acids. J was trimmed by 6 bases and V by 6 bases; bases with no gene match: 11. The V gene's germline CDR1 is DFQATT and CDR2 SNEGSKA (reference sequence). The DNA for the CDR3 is TGCAGTGCCCAACTAGCGGCACTCGGGGATACGCAGTATTTT. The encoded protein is CSAQLAALGDTQYF.

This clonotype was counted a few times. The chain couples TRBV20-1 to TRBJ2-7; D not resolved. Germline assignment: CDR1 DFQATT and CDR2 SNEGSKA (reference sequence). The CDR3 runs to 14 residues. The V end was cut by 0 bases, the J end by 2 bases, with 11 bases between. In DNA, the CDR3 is TGCAGTGCTAGAGATGATCGAAGGACCTACGAGCAGTACTTC. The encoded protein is CSARDDRRTYEQYF.

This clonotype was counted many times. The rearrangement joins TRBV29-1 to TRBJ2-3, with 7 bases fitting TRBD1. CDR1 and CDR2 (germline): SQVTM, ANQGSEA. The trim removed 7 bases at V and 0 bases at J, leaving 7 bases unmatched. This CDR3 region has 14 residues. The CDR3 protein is CSGRQGTSTDTQYF. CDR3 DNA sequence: TGCAGCGGACGACAGGGAACCAGCACAGATACGCAGTATTTT.

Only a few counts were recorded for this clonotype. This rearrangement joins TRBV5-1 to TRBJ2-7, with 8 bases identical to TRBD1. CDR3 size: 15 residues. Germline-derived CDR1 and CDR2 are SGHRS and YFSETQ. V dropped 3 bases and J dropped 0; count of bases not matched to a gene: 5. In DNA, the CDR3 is TGCGCCAGCAGCTGGCAGGGGGCCAGCTCCTACGAGCAGTACTTC. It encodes CASSWQGASSYEQYF.

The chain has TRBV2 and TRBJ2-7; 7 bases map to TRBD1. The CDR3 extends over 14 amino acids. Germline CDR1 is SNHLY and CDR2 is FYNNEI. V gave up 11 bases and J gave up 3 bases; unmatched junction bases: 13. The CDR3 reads CAVTTGTAFYEQYF. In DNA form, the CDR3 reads TGTGCCGTCACTACCGGGACAGCTTTCTACGAGCAGTACTTC.

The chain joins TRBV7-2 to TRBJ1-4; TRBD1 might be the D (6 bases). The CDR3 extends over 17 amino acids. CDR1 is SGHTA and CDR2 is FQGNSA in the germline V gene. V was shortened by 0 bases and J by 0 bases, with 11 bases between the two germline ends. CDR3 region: CASSLAQGMATNEKLFF. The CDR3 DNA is TGTGCCAGCAGCTTAGCGCAGGGGATGGCAACTAATGAAAAACTGTTTTTT.

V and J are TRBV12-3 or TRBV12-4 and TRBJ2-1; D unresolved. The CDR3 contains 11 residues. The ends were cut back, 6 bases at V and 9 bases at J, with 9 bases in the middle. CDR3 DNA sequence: TGTGCCAGCAGATCAATAGCTGAGCAGTTCTTC. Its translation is CASRSIAEQFF.

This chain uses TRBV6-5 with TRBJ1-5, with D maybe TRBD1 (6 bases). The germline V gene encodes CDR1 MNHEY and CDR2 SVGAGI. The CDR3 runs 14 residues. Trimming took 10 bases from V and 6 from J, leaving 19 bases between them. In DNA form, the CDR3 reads TGTGCCACATCAATCGGGGGCTTGGGTCAGCCCCAGCATTTT. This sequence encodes CATSIGGLGQPQHF.